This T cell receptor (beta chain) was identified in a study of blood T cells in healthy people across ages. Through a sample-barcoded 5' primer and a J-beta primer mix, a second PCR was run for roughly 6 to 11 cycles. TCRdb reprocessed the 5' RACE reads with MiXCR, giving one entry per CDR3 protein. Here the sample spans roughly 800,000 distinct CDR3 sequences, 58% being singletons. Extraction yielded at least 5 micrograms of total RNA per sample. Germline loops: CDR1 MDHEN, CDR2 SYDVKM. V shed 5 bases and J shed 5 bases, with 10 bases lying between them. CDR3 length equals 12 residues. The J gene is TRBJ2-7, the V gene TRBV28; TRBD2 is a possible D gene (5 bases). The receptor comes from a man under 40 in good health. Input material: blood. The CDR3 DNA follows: TGTGCCAGCAGTCGCGACTATCACGAGCAGTACTTC. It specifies CASSRDYHEQYF.